The 4 T cell receptor beta chains presented below share a single source sample, sequenced in a study of a mutant IDH1 vaccine in newly diagnosed glioma. The time point: week 5, during vaccination. It was 300 ug of mutant IDH1 20-mer peptide that made up each vaccine dose, given with topical imiquimod. Produced via immunoSEQ multiplex PCR; TCRdb's table is partial and in-frame only. The sample holds 38,000 or so clones, approximately 89% seen once. Their recognized antigens are unknown. This material consisted of PBMCs, taken from a glioma patient whose treatment included an IDH1 peptide vaccine. Source of these receptors: a man aged 50 or older with glioma.

The genes are TRBV27 and TRBJ2-7; 8 bases are shared with TRBD2. V trimming: 2 bases; J trimming: 0 bases; junction bases outside the gene matches: 3. Per germline, CDR1 MNHEY and CDR2 SMNVEV (reference sequence). CDR3 size: 15 residues. The CDR3 DNA reads as TGTGCCAGCAGTTTAAACGGGAGGGCCTCCTACGAGCAGTACTTC. Its translation is CASSLNGRASYEQYF.

The V gene is TRBV19, the J gene TRBJ1-1; the match to TRBD1 covers 9 bases. The V and J ends lost 10 bases and 5 bases, in that order; junction bases with no gene match: 17. Germline V gene sequence: CDR1 LNHDA, CDR2 SQIVND (reference sequence). The CDR3 consists of 16 residues. The CDR3 DNA sequence: TGTGCCACTCTATCCGGAACAGGGGGCTTTAAGACTGAAGCTTTCTTT. The encoded protein is CATLSGTGGFKTEAFF.

The V gene is TRBV27, the J gene TRBJ1-2; 8 bases fit TRBD1. V trimming: 6 bases; J trimming: 3 bases; junction bases outside the gene matches: 3. The CDR3 loop spans 13 amino acids. In germline, CDR1 is MNHEY, CDR2 SMNVEV (reference sequence). DNA of the CDR3: TGTGCCAGCAGGTCGACAGGGGACTATGGCTACACCTTC. Protein sequence: CASRSTGDYGYTF.

The V gene is TRBV4-3, the J gene TRBJ2-7; TRBD1 is a possible D gene (5 bases). The germline V gene has CDR1 LGHNA and CDR2 YSLEER. The CDR3 has 15 amino acids. V was shortened by 0 bases and J by 2 bases, with 11 bases between the two germline ends. CDR3 protein: CASSQDGGATYEQYF. CDR3 sequence (DNA): TGCGCCAGCAGCCAAGATGGTGGGGCTACCTACGAGCAGTACTTC.